This T cell receptor (beta chain) was recorded in a study of CD8 T cells in Susac syndrome. Study details: Intravenous immunoglobulin alone or corticosteroids were being given to patients with Susac syndrome at blood draw, unless they were therapy-naive.

Germline V CDR1 and CDR2: DFQATT, SNEGSKA (reference sequence). The length of the CDR3 is 13 residues. With 0 bases removed from V and 1 base from J, the gap between germline ends came to 6 bases. After extraction with the RNeasy kit, about 0.45 to 1 ug of the RNA was reverse transcribed using random hexamers. Amplification of TCR beta CDR3 spanned 54 Vbeta and 13 Jbeta via immunoSEQ multiplex PCR. TCRdb processed the immunoSEQ multiplex PCR reads anew with MiXCR; each CDR3 protein has one entry. The data hold more than 200,000 distinct CDR3 sequences, with 94% observed a single time. This clonotype was sampled from a human donor with Susac syndrome. The chain has TRBV20-1 and TRBJ1-1; no definite D call. The sample taken for sequencing was CD4+ T cells from PBMCs. The CDR3 loop is CSARDRRNTEAFF. In DNA, the CDR3 is TGCAGTGCTAGAGATCGGAGGAACACTGAAGCTTTCTTT.